The subject of this entry is one T cell receptor (beta chain). Its antigen remains unidentified. TCRdb fed the PCR reads into MiXCR, producing one record per CDR3 protein. The data hold 15,000 to 20,000 distinct CDR3 sequences, with approximately 59% observed a single time. The data originate from a study of vaccination and CD4 T cells after COVID-19. About the study: Participants got two doses of BNT162b2 or mRNA-1273 vaccine. Regarding the study as a whole: For SARS-CoV-2-reactive clonotypes, the median went from approximately 21 to 38, a nonsignificant increase. Among convalescent patients, a median roughly 90% of reactive clones emerged only after vaccination.

With V trimmed by 1 base and J by 0 bases, 5 bases remained unmatched. The CDR3 totals 16 residues. Germline V lookup: CDR1 DFQATT, CDR2 SNEGSKA (reference sequence). Before Alpha, Beta and Delta appeared in the US, convalescents tested positive (March–December 2020). The material sequenced was CD4+ T cells from blood, taken before SARS-CoV-2 vaccination. This TCR was sampled from a human donor who had recovered from COVID-19. V usage is TRBV20-1 and J usage is TRBJ2-2, with TRBD2 matching over 7 bases. The CDR3 sequence: CSARVSGTTNTGELFF. The CDR3 nucleotides are TGCAGTGCTAGAGTTTCCGGGACTACGAACACCGGGGAGCTGTTTTTT.